What follows is one TCR beta chain and its context. Its antigen is as yet unknown. CDR1 MNHEY and CDR2 SMNVEV come from the germline V gene (reference sequence). The CDR3 runs 12 residues. Trimming left V 7 bases short and J 7 bases short, with 10 bases between. This record comes from a study of cytomegalovirus exposure and HLA in healthy donors. TCRdb's table, derived via immunoSEQ multiplex PCR, lists solely in-frame clones and lacks some. The sample includes over 55,000 clones, approximately 96% of them seen just once. Study observations and caveats: There were a few CMV-associated chains whose specificity for CMV antigens was confirmed in vitro. Listed as cytomegalovirus-associated were about 160 TCR beta chains.

Donors were drawn from the approximately 110-subject validation cohort, separate from the approximately 640-subject first cohort. The source material was PBMCs. This chain links TRBV27 with TRBJ2-2; D may be TRBD1 (6 bases). The source of this sequence is a young man in good health and CMV-seronegative. CDR3 nucleotides: TGTGCCAGCATGAAGGGACACGGGGAGCTGTTTTTT. Protein product: CASMKGHGELFF.